The 2 T cell receptor beta chains reported below all come from one sample, sequenced in a study of glioma-infiltrating T cells after dendritic cell vaccination. Using immunoSEQ multiplex PCR, the repertoire was profiled, and TCRdb retains in-frame clones only, with some absent. The sample contains roughly 80,000 clones, around 90% of which appear only once. The input for sequencing was blood, taken before dendritic cell vaccination. The receptors come from a human donor with glioblastoma.

This chain connects TRBV6-1 to TRBJ2-5, with D possibly TRBD2 on 5 matching bases. The V end was cut by 0 bases, the J end by 5 bases, with 13 bases between. Per germline, CDR1 MNHNS and CDR2 SASEGT. CDR3 size: 15 residues. The CDR3 DNA reads TGTGCCAGCAGTGAAGCGCGAGGGCCGTCCGAGACCCAGTACTTC. It encodes CASSEARGPSETQYF.

Note on this clone: Other DNA variants within this sample encode the same CDR3. This chain links TRBV30 with TRBJ1-2, with 12 bases lining up with TRBD1. CDR3 size: 15 residues. Germline lookup yields CDR1 GTSNPN and CDR2 SVGIG (reference sequence). V was clipped by 3 bases and J by 9 bases; unmatched bases: 11. The CDR3 sequence is CAWSKSGTGGVRYTF. DNA of the CDR3: TGTGCCTGGAGCAAAAGTGGGACAGGGGGCGTTCGCTACACCTTC.